This T cell receptor (beta chain) came from a study of blood T cell repertoires in COVID-19 (dated by TCRdb to 2020 to 2021). With respect to the entire study: Collaborator samples came from the United States, Italy and Spain and covered acute and convalescent phases of COVID-19. Where available, HLA class I and class II types were obtained from metadata supplied by the sample provider rather than from assay-based typing. A freely available public database, intended as a resource for researchers studying the immune response to SARS-CoV-2, is where the repertoires were released. Samples were obtained from the ongoing ImmuneRACE study (first 160 participants) and from about 1,300 subjects provided by 6 global collaborators. Sample metadata almost always included a de-identified subject ID, COVID-19 status, age in years and sex. The material from the prospective study consisted of cDNA or gDNA derived from T cells, B-cell-depleted T cells, or PBMCs. Deeply sampled blood TCRbeta repertoires from subjects exposed to, actively infected with, or recovered from COVID-19 were included in the dataset.

Study-wide conclusions, independent of this receptor: How much clinical and demographic metadata was included differed by source and by participant, and the metadata was provided uncurated.

Participants in the prospective study were enrolled through a virtual design, were aged roughly 18 to 95 years, and lived in roughly 24 United States geographic areas. Cohort assignment in the prospective study relied on participant-reported clinical history from a screening survey and a study questionnaire. In the prospective study, whole blood, serum and a nasopharyngeal or oropharyngeal swab were collected from each participant by mobile phlebotomists. Additional blood draws and questionnaires over an approximately two-month period could optionally be provided by prospective study participants. Before DNA extraction, prospective study blood samples were shipped either frozen or at room temperature. TCRbeta CDR3 regions were amplified from genomic DNA by means of the immunoSEQ Assay, a bias-controlled multiplex PCR. The authors processed their data as follows. Nucleated cell counts per sample were estimated from amplification of reference gene primers within the assay. To quantify the absolute abundance of each unique TCRbeta CDR3 rearrangement, sequence reads were collapsed and filtered. For each sample, productive Simpson clonality was calculated as the square root of Simpson's diversity index across productive rearrangements. The immuneACCESS repertoire file appears here via TCRdb, limited to in-frame rearrangements. These files lack a portion of the clones; in checked studies, under half of the deficit traces to unresolved V genes, and the cause of the others is not known. For V, J and clone size, that table is used; D and trimming come from the DNA. Within this sample are 40,000 to 55,000 clones, with about 72% of them counted one time only. Around 5.8% of the sample comes from the top ten.

To note about this clone: Its antigen is currently not known. No per-base quality is available; no much larger clone lies one base away.

The sample taken for sequencing was PBMCs or T cells enriched from blood (not recorded which). The receptor was derived from a woman aged 45-60 years with acute COVID-19.

The DNA sequence is as follows: TGTGCCAGCTCACTTCATCCCAGATCGAACACTGAAGCTTTCTTT. Translated, this gives CASSLHPRSNTEAFF. The chain couples TRBV18 to TRBJ1-1; the D gene is not confidently resolved. The V and J ends are trimmed by 4 bases and 1 base, leaving 13 bases between them. According to the germline V gene, CDR1 reads KGHSH and CDR2 reads LQKENI. The CDR3 runs 15 residues from the cysteine to the phenylalanine. Only the CDR3 DNA stays, 45 bases, in frame from base 1.